This T cell receptor beta chain was obtained from a study of early T cells in non-severe SARS-CoV-2 infection. Study conclusions and caveats: VDJdb matching, biased toward anti-spike CD8 responses, missed private and CD4 specificities.

This clonotype was seen repeatedly, ten times or more. What it binds is not known. CDR1 is KGHDR, CDR2 SFDVKD, per germline. V lost 2 bases to trimming and J lost 5 bases; unmatched junction nucleotides: 8. The CDR3 covers 17 residues. MiXCR, run by TCRdb on the 5' RACE reads, gives a single entry per CDR3 protein. Among 50,000 to 75,000 distinct CDR3 sequences listed, roughly 5.7% were seen once. The receptor's source is an adult who was a healthcare worker with PCR-confirmed SARS-CoV-2 infection or an uninfected control (not recorded which). This material consisted of whole blood, taken at baseline. The chain employs TRBV24-1 and TRBJ2-1; 10 nucleotides align to TRBD2. CDR3 bases: TGTGCCACCAGTGATTCGCTTAGCGGGAGGCAAAACAATGAGCAGTTCTTC. It translates to CATSDSLSGRQNNEQFF.